Listed here are 18 T cell receptor beta chains from one sample, sequenced in a study of blood T cell repertoires in COVID-19. Assay: immunoSEQ multiplex PCR; the TCRdb copy retains only in-frame clones and omits some. The repertoire holds about 47,000 clones, with 82% as singletons. The specimen sequenced was peripheral blood. The receptors derive from a human donor with acute or convalescent COVID-19. The donor label of this sample is uncertain.

The chain joins TRBV7-2 to TRBJ2-3, with unresolved D. Germline-derived CDR1 and CDR2 are SGHTA and FQGNSA. This CDR3 contains 11 residues. Trimming stripped 3 bases from V and 14 bases from J, with 12 bases between. Here the CDR3 DNA reads TGTGCCAGCAGCTTTGCTAACCGCCTGTATTTT. Translating gives CASSFANRLYF.

V and J are TRBV10-2 and TRBJ2-7, with D hard to call. CDR1 is WSHSY, CDR2 SAAADI, per germline. This CDR3 is built from 12 residues. Trimming removed 7 bases from V and 3 bases from J, with 10 bases in between. Here the CDR3 reads CASTQSGYEQYF. CDR3 nucleotides: TGCGCCAGCACCCAATCGGGCTACGAGCAGTACTTC.

This clone was seen a handful of times. The chain joins TRBV28 to TRBJ1-1; 7 positions agree with TRBD1. This CDR3 has 14 amino acids. V shed 6 bases, J shed 1 base, and the junction held 5 bases outside the gene matches. CDR1 is MDHEN and CDR2 is SYDVKM in the germline V gene. The CDR3 loop reads CASRWGQPNTEAFF. The CDR3 nucleotides are TGTGCCAGCAGATGGGGACAGCCGAACACTGAAGCTTTCTTT.

This clone was seen a handful of times. The V call is TRBV7-8, the J call TRBJ1-2; 8 bases map to TRBD1. The V gene end was trimmed by 1 base and the J gene end by 5 bases; junction bases not matched to a gene: 3. This CDR3 has 14 residues. Germline V CDR1 and CDR2: SGHVS, FQNEAQ. CDR3 bases: TGTGCCAGCAGCTTAGTGGACAGGGTTTATGGCTACACCTTC. Protein: CASSLVDRVYGYTF.

This clone was found a few times. The CDR3 region has the DNA TGCAGTGCTGGGGACAGCACTGAAGCTTTCTTT. Translating gives CSAGDSTEAFF. This chain uses TRBV20-1 with TRBJ1-1; 7 bases line up with TRBD1. CDR3 size: 11 residues. Germline loops: CDR1 DFQATT, CDR2 SNEGSKA (reference sequence). With 5 bases clipped from V and 4 bases from J, the junction kept 1 base outside the gene matches.

The chain carries TRBV5-6 and TRBJ2-1, with 8 positions matching TRBD1. With V trimmed by 4 bases and J by 8 bases, 8 bases remained unmatched. This CDR3 is built from 14 residues. From germline, CDR1 is SGHDT and CDR2 YYEEEE. The CDR3 loop is CASSRPDRDHEQFF. In DNA, the CDR3 is TGTGCCAGCAGCCGCCCGGACAGGGACCATGAGCAGTTCTTC.

V gene TRBV10-2 combines with J gene TRBJ1-3; 7 positions match TRBD1. Per the germline V gene, CDR1 is WSHSY and CDR2 is SAAADI. The CDR3 contains 19 residues. V was clipped by 0 bases and J by 1 base; unmatched bases: 12. CDR3 region: CASSESAQGPGASGNTIYF. The CDR3 coding sequence is TGCGCCAGCAGTGAGTCGGCACAGGGGCCCGGGGCATCTGGAAACACCATATATTTT.

The chain links TRBV11-3 to TRBJ1-2; D remains ambiguous. Germline CDR1 and CDR2: SGHNT and YENEEA. V lost 5 bases and J 0 bases, leaving 16 bases between the germline ends. CDR3 length: 16 residues. Here the CDR3 DNA reads TGTGCCAGCAGCCCCGGAGGGTTCCAAGCTAACTATGGCTACACCTTC. It codes for CASSPGGFQANYGYTF.

The CDR3 is CASSKDPPGTGNSPLHF. The CDR3 DNA reads as TGTGCCAGCAGCAAAGACCCTCCCGGGACAGGCAATTCACCCCTCCACTTT. The rearrangement joins TRBV7-2 to TRBJ1-6; 8 bases line up with TRBD1. V dropped 5 bases and J dropped 7; count of bases not matched to a gene: 13. The CDR3 spans 17 residues. Germline CDR1 and CDR2: SGHTA and FQGNSA.

This sequence joins TRBV18 and TRBJ2-2, with unresolved D. CDR1 is KGHSH and CDR2 is LQKENI in the germline V gene. V was trimmed by 4 bases and J by 3 bases, leaving 9 bases between them. The CDR3 totals 14 residues. CDR3 sequence: CASSRAVDTGELFF. CDR3 nucleotides: TGTGCCAGCTCACGGGCAGTGGACACCGGGGAGCTGTTTTTT.

This clone came up once. The rearrangement uses TRBV19 and TRBJ2-5; D may be TRBD2 (6 bases). This CDR3 is 14 amino acids long. V gave up 1 base and J gave up 8 bases, with 14 bases separating them. Germline lookup yields CDR1 LNHDA and CDR2 SQIVND (reference sequence). CDR3 coding DNA: TGTGCCAGTAGTATAGGGTTAGCGGATACTACCCAGTACTTC. Amino acid sequence: CASSIGLADTTQYF. The full variable domain, rest sourced from reference TRBV19 and TRBJ2-5, is DGGITQSPKYLFRKEGQNVTLSCEQNLNHDAMYWYRQDPGQGLRLIYYSQIVNDFQKGDIAEGYSVSREKKESFPLTVTSAQKNPTAFYLCASSIGLADTTQYFGPGTRLLVL.

The chain carries TRBV19 and TRBJ1-2, with D unclear. In germline, CDR1 is LNHDA, CDR2 SQIVND (reference sequence). This CDR3 is built from 14 residues. The V end was cut by 7 bases, the J end by 0 bases, with 12 bases between. CDR3 DNA sequence: TGTGCCAGTATTCACAGCACATCTAACTATGGCTACACCTTC. Translated: CASIHSTSNYGYTF.

J is TRBJ1-6 and V is TRBV27; a possible D gene is TRBD1 (6 bases). This CDR3 comprises 16 residues. Trimming took 5 bases from V and 7 from J, leaving 18 bases between them. Germline V CDR1 and CDR2: MNHEY, SMNVEV (reference sequence). The CDR3 protein is CASSGGRAGLNSPLHF. CDR3 sequence (DNA): TGTGCCAGCAGTGGGGGCAGGGCAGGGTTGAATTCACCCCTCCACTTT.

The chain joins TRBV19 to TRBJ2-2; D might be TRBD1 (5 bases). Deletions cut 6 bases from V and 0 bases from J, with 5 bases between. Germline CDR1 and CDR2: LNHDA and SQIVND (reference sequence). The CDR3 consists of 13 residues. CDR3 DNA sequence: TGTGCCAGTAGGGACACGAACACCGGGGAGCTGTTTTTT. Amino acids: CASRDTNTGELFF.

This chain links TRBV7-2 with TRBJ1-3, with 10 bases fitting TRBD1. The V gene end was trimmed by 5 bases and the J gene end by 3 bases; junction bases not matched to a gene: 4. The CDR3 sequence is 15 residues long. Germline lookup yields CDR1 SGHTA and CDR2 FQGNSA. CDR3 DNA sequence: TGTGCCAGCAGCGAGGGACAGGGGAATGGAAACACCATATATTTT. Translating gives CASSEGQGNGNTIYF.

The chain recombines TRBV2 with TRBJ1-5, with TRBD1 as a possible D gene (6 bases). Trimming took off 3 bases at V and 4 bases at J, with 13 bases between the two ends. Germline values: CDR1 SNHLY, CDR2 FYNNEI. The CDR3 has 15 amino acids. The CDR3 nucleotides read TGTGCCAGCAGTGAGTTGGACAGAGTGAATCAGCCCCAGCATTTT. Translated: CASSELDRVNQPQHF.

V is TRBV28 and J is TRBJ1-1; D perhaps matches TRBD1 (5 bases). Germline V gives CDR1 MDHEN, CDR2 SYDVKM. Trimming took 3 bases from V and 4 from J, leaving 9 bases between them. This CDR3 has 13 amino acids. CDR3 in DNA: TGTGCCAGCAGTTTGGGGGGGAGCACTGAAGCTTTCTTT. Protein product: CASSLGGSTEAFF.

The V gene is TRBV6-1, the J gene TRBJ1-5; D is possibly TRBD1 (6 bases). V was shortened by 4 bases and J by 0 bases, with 10 bases between the two germline ends. Germline V gene lookup returns CDR1 MNHNS and CDR2 SASEGT. CDR3 length equals 15 residues. This CDR3 reads CASSVAGDSNQPQHF. The CDR3 bases are TGTGCCAGCAGTGTAGCAGGGGATAGCAATCAGCCCCAGCATTTT.